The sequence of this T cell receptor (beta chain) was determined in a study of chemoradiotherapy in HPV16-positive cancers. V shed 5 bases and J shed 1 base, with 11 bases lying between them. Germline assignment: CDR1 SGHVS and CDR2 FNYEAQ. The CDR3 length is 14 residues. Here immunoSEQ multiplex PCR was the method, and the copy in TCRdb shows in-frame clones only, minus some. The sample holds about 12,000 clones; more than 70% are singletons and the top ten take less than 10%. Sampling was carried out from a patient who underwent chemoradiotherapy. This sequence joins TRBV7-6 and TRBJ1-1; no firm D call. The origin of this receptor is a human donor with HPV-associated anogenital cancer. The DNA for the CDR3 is TGTGCCAGCAGCCCCACGGCTTGGAACACTGAAGCTTTCTTT. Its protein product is CASSPTAWNTEAFF.